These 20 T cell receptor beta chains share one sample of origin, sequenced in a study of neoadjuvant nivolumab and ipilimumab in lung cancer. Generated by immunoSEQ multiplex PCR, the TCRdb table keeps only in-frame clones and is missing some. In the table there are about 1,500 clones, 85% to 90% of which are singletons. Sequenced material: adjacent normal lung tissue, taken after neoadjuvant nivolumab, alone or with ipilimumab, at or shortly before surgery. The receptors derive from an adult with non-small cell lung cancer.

The DNA for the CDR3 is TGTGCCAGCAGCTTGGGACTAGCGGGGGGAGAAGAGACCCAGTACTTC. This encodes CASSLGLAGGEETQYF. V is TRBV5-4 and J is TRBJ2-5; the match to TRBD2 covers 13 bases. The CDR3 extends over 16 amino acids. V lost 0 bases to trimming and J lost 3 bases; unmatched junction nucleotides: 2. Germline V CDR1 and CDR2: SGHNT, YYREEE (reference sequence).

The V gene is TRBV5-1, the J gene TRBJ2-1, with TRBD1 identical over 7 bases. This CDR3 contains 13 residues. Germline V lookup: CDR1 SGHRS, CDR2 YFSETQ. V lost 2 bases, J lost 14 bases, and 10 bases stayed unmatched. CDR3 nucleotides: TGCGCCAGCAGCTTAGAGACAACAGGGGAAAAGTTCTTC. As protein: CASSLETTGEKFF.

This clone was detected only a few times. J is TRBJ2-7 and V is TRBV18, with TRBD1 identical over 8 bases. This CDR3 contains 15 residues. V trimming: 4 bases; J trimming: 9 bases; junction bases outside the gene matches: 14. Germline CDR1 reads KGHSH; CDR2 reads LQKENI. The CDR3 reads CASSLNRGEGDVQYF. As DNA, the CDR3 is TGTGCCAGCTCACTGAACAGGGGGGAAGGGGATGTGCAGTACTTC.

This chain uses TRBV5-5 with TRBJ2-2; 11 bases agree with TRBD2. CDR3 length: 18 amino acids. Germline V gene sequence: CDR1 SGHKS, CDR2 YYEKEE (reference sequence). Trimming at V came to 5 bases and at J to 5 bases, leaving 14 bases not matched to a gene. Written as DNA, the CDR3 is TGTGCCAGCAGTTGGGGAGCTAGCGGGGGGCCGGGTACCGGGGAGCTGTTTTTT. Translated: CASSWGASGGPGTGELFF.

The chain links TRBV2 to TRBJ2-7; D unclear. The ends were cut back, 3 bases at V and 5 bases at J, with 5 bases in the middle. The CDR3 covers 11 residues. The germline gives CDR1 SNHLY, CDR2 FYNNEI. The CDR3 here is CASSEAHEQYF. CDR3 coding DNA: TGTGCCAGCAGTGAGGCCCACGAGCAGTACTTC.

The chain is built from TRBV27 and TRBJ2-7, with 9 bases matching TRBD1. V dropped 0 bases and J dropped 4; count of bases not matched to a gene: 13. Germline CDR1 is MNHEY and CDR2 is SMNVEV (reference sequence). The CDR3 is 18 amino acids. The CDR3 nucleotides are TGTGCCAGCAGTTTATCGTACGAACCCGGGACAGGGAGTTACGAGCAGTACTTC. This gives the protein CASSLSYEPGTGSYEQYF.

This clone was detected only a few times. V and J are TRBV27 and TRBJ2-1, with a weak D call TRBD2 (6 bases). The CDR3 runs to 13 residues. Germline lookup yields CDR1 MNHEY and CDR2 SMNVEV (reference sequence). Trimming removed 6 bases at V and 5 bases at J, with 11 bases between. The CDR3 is CASREGGHNEQFF. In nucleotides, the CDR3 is TGTGCCAGCAGGGAGGGTGGACACAATGAGCAGTTCTTC.

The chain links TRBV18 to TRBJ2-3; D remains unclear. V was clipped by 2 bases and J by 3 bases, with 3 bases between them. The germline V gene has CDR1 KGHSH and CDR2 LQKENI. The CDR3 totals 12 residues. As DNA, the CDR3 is TGTGCCAGCTCACCAATGACAGATACGCAGTATTTT. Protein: CASSPMTDTQYF. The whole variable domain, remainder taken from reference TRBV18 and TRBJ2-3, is NAGVMQNPRHLVRRRGQEARLRCSPMKGHSHVYWYRQLPEEGLKFMVYLQKENIIDESGMPKERFSAEFPKEGPSILRIQQVVRGDSAAYFCASSPMTDTQYFGPGTRLTVL.

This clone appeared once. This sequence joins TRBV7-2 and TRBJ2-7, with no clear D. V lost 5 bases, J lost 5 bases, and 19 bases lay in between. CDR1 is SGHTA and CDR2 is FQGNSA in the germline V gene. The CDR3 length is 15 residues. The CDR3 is CASSPGYSESHEQYF. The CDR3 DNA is TGTGCCAGCAGCCCCGGCTATTCCGAGTCCCACGAGCAGTACTTC. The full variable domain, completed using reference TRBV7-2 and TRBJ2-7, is GAGVSQSPSNKVTEKGKDVELRCDPISGHTALYWYRQSLGQGLEFLIYFQGNSAPDKSGLPSDRFSAERTGGSVSTLTIQRTQQEDSAVYLCASSPGYSESHEQYFGPGTRLTVT.

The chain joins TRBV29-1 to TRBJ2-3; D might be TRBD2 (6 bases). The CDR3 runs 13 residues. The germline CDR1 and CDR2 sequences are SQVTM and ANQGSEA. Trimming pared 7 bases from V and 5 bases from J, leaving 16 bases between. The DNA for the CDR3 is TGCAGCGCTGTGGGACTTGACGGAGATACGCAGTATTTT. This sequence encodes CSAVGLDGDTQYF.

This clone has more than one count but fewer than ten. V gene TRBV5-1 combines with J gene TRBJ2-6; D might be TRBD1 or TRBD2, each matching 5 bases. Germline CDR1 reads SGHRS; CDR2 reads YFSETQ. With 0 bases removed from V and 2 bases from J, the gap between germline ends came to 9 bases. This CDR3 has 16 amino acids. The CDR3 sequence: CASSLAVGAGANVLTF. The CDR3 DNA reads TGCGCCAGCAGCTTGGCCGTGGGGGCTGGGGCCAACGTCCTGACTTTC.

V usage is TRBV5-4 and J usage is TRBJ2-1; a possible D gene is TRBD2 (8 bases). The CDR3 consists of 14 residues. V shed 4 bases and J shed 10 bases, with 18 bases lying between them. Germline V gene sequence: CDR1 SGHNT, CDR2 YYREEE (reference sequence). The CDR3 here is CASSTRTSRGEQFF. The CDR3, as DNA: TGTGCCAGCAGCACTAGGACTAGCAGGGGGGAGCAGTTCTTC.

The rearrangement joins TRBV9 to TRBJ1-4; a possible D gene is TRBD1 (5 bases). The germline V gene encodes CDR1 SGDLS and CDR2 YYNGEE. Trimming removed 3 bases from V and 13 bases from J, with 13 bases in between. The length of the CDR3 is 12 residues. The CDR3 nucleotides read TGTGCCAGCAGCGCGGACGGGGGTTTACTGTTTTTT. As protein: CASSADGGLLFF.

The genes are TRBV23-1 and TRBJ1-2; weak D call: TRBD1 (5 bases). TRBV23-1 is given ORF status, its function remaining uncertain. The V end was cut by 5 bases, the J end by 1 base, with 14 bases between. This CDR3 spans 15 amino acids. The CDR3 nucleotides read TGCGCCAGCAGTGCAGGGCGGGGGATTAACTATGGCTACACCTTC. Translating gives CASSAGRGINYGYTF.

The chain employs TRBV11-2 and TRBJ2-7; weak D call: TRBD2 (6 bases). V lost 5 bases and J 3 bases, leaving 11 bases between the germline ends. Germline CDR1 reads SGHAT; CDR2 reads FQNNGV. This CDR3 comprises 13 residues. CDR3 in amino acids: CASSVSGDYEQYF. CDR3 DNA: TGTGCCAGCAGCGTGTCGGGGGACTACGAGCAGTACTTC.

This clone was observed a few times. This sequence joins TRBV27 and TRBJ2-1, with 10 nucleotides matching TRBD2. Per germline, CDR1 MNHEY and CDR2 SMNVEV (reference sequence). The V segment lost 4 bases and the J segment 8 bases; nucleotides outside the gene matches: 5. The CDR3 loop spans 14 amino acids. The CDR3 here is CASSSLAGYYEQFF. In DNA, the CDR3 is TGTGCCAGCAGTTCACTAGCGGGGTACTATGAGCAGTTCTTC.

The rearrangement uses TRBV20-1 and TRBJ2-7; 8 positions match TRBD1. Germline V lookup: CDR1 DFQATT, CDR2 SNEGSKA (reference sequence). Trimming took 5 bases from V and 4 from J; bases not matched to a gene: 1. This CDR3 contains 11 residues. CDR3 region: CSAGQGYEQYF. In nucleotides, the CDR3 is TGCAGTGCTGGACAGGGTTACGAGCAGTACTTC.

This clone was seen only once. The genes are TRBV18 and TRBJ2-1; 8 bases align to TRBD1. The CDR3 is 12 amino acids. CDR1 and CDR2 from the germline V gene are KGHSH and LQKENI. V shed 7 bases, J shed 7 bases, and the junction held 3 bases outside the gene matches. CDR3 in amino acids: CASLDRVNEQFF. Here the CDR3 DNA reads TGTGCCAGCTTGGACAGGGTGAATGAGCAGTTCTTC.

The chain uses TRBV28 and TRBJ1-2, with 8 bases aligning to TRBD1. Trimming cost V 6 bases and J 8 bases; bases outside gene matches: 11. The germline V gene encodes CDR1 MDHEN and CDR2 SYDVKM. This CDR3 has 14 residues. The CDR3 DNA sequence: TGTGCCAGCAGGGGACAGGTCCGTCGCGTCGGCTACACCTTC. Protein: CASRGQVRRVGYTF.

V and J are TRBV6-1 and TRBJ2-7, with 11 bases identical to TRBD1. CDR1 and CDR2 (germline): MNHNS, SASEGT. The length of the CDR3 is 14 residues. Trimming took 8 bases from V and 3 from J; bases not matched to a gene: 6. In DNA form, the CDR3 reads TGTGCCAGCGTCGCCGGGACAGGGGGCTACGAGCAGTACTTC. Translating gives CASVAGTGGYEQYF.